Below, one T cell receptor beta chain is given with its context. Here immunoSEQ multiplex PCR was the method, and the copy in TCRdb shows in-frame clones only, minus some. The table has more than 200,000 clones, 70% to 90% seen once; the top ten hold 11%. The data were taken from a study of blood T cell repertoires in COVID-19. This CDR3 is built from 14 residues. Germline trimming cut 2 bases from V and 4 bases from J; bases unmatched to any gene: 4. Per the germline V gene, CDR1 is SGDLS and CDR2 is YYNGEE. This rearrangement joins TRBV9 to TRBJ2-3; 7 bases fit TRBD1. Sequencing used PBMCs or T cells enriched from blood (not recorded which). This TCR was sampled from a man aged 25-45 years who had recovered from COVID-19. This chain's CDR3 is CASSVGTAPDTQYF. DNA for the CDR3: TGTGCCAGCAGCGTCGGGACAGCCCCAGATACGCAGTATTTT.